This T cell receptor (beta chain) was profiled in a study of beta chain features in type 1 diabetes. Sequenced material consisted of expressed TCRB transcripts (all of the isolated RNA was reverse transcribed). TCRdb's copy holds only in-frame clones and misses some; the assay was immunoSEQ multiplex PCR. The sample includes approximately 250,000 clones, more than 15% seen only once; the top ten take 0.065% to 0.095%. General study results and limits: At VDJ recombination sites, type 1 diabetes patients had fewer insertions and more deleted nucleotides. Among patients with Type 1 diabetes, TCRB CDR3s were moderately but significantly shorter in every one of the four CD4+ subsets.

As regards this clone: Its antigen is not known.

The source material was naive CD4+ T cells from blood. The clonotype comes from a man aged 25 to 45 with type 1 diabetes.

CDR3 residues: CASSQVEGANVLTF. In DNA form, the CDR3 reads TGCGCCAGCAGCCAAGTTGAGGGGGCCAACGTCCTGACTTTC. The rearrangement links TRBV4-1 to TRBJ2-6; D uncertain. The CDR3 is made up of 14 amino acids. The V end lost 1 base, the J end lost 4 bases, and 5 bases lay between the germline ends. Germline-derived CDR1 and CDR2 are MGHRA and YSYEKL.